This record covers a single T cell receptor (beta chain). The antigen is undetermined. Whether given at about 4 or about 12 weeks, second doses were pooled. This specimen comes from a study of T cell responses to AZD1222 COVID-19 vaccine. Study-level findings and limits: Repertoire sampling happened only post peak T cell response. White British ancestry dominated among donors, who included more females, and clonal diversity was possibly underestimated.

Produced via immunoSEQ multiplex PCR; TCRdb's table is partial and in-frame only. The sample yields under 80,000 clones, about 85% seen once. The sequence came from an adult who received the AZD1222 COVID-19 vaccine. Sequencing used peripheral blood, obtained 28 days after the second AZD1222 dose.

The chain's CDR3 is CASSATGLGNSPLHF. The CDR3 bases are TGTGCCAGCAGCGCAACAGGGCTCGGTAATTCACCCCTCCACTTT. The chain uses TRBV9 and TRBJ1-6; perhaps TRBD1 as D (6 bases). Germline V gene data show CDR1 as SGDLS and CDR2 as YYNGEE. The germline V and J ends were trimmed by 3 bases and 6 bases, with 13 bases remaining between them. There are 15 residues in the CDR3.